This entry lists 13 T cell receptor beta chains sequenced from one sample in a study of blood T cells in healthy people across ages. A sample-barcoded 5' primer and a J-beta primer mix were used in a second PCR of about 6 to 12 cycles. TCRdb passed the 5' RACE reads through MiXCR, listing each CDR3 protein once. The data contain approximately 1.5 million distinct CDR3 sequences, 42% of them singletons. The sample consisted of blood. Source of these receptors: a woman aged 18-30 years in good health.

The V call is TRBV20-1, the J call TRBJ2-3; 9 nucleotides align to TRBD2. This CDR3 has 14 residues. V shed 6 bases and J 2 bases; nucleotides not matched to a gene: 6. Per germline, CDR1 DFQATT and CDR2 SNEGSKA (reference sequence). The CDR3 DNA is TGCAGTGCCCGTAGCGGGGGAAACACAGATACGCAGTATTTT. It is translated as CSARSGGNTDTQYF.

This clonotype was counted at least ten times. The genes are TRBV10-3 and TRBJ2-7; TRBD2 matches 7 bases. V shed 3 bases and J 4 bases; nucleotides not matched to a gene: 3. The CDR3 covers 13 residues. Germline V lookup: CDR1 ENHRY, CDR2 SYGVKD. In nucleotides, the CDR3 is TGTGCCATCAGTGACAGGGAGGGTTACGAGCAGTACTTC. It is translated as CAISDREGYEQYF.

This clonotype has just a few counts. The rearrangement uses TRBV6-2 or TRBV6-3 and TRBJ2-3; D is unclear. Germline CDR1 and CDR2: MNHEY and SVGEGT. The CDR3 loop spans 13 amino acids. Deletions cut 2 bases from V and 5 bases from J, with 8 bases between. CDR3: CASSYPPEDTQYF. In DNA form, the CDR3 reads TGTGCCAGCAGTTACCCCCCTGAAGATACGCAGTATTTT.

The CDR3 here is CASSGTGGGGYGYTF. The DNA for the CDR3 is TGCGCCAGCAGCGGTACAGGGGGTGGCGGCTATGGCTACACCTTC. The J gene is TRBJ1-2, the V gene TRBV5-1, with 8 bases that match TRBD1. Germline V gene lookup returns CDR1 SGHRS and CDR2 YFSETQ. CDR3 length: 15 residues. The V segment lost 4 bases and the J segment 4 bases; nucleotides outside the gene matches: 9.

The rearrangement joins TRBV5-1 to TRBJ1-4; D remains ambiguous. The V and J ends lost 5 bases and 0 bases respectively, with 8 bases between them. The germline gives CDR1 SGHRS, CDR2 YFSETQ. The CDR3 has 14 amino acids. CDR3 amino acids: CASRTGPTNEKLFF. Here the CDR3 DNA reads TGCGCCAGCAGGACCGGACCAACTAATGAAAAACTGTTTTTT.

V gene TRBV20-1 combines with J gene TRBJ2-7, with 10 bases that match TRBD2. With 3 bases clipped from V and 7 bases from J, the junction kept 9 bases outside the gene matches. Germline V gene sequence: CDR1 DFQATT, CDR2 SNEGSKA (reference sequence). The CDR3 runs 14 residues. This chain's CDR3 is CSASGTSAYNEQYF. Written as DNA, the CDR3 is TGCAGTGCTAGCGGGACTAGCGCCTACAATGAGCAGTACTTC.

This clonotype was counted only a few times. The rearrangement links TRBV4-3 to TRBJ1-2; D possibly corresponds to TRBD1 (5 bases). The CDR3 length is 13 residues. CDR1 is LGHNA, CDR2 YSLEER, per germline. Trimming removed 0 bases at V and 13 bases at J, with 15 bases between. The CDR3 here is CASSQDLEGSGTF. In DNA form, the CDR3 reads TGCGCCAGCAGCCAAGATCTTGAGGGGAGTGGCACCTTC.

The rearrangement uses TRBV20-1 and TRBJ2-2; D is unresolved. The V gene lost 5 bases and the J gene lost 5 bases, with 9 bases spanning the gap. The CDR3 contains 12 residues. CDR1 DFQATT and CDR2 SNEGSKA come from the germline V gene (reference sequence). CDR3 amino acids: CSAGRSTGELFF. The CDR3 nucleotides read TGCAGTGCTGGTCGGTCGACCGGGGAGCTGTTTTTT.

The sample holds a few counts of this clonotype. The V gene is TRBV12-3 or TRBV12-4, the J gene TRBJ2-1; no reliable D call. Trimming removed 6 bases at V and 5 bases at J, with 11 bases between. CDR3 length: 13 amino acids. The CDR3 spells CASSQPWDNEQFF. CDR3 coding DNA: TGTGCCAGCAGCCAACCCTGGGACAATGAGCAGTTCTTC.

The chain combines TRBV7-2 with TRBJ2-5; D is undetermined. The CDR3 runs 13 residues. V lost 3 bases, J lost 3 bases, and 8 bases lay in between. Germline V CDR1 and CDR2: SGHTA, FQGNSA. The DNA for the CDR3 is TGTGCCAGCAGCTTCGGCTTTAAAGAGACCCAGTACTTC. It yields the protein CASSFGFKETQYF.

This clonotype appeared a single time. The CDR3 nucleotides are TGTGCCACCAGCAGAGATCATCAGGGTGCCCGTGAAAAACTGTTTTTT. Protein product: CATSRDHQGAREKLFF. The chain uses TRBV15 and TRBJ1-4; a possible D gene is TRBD1 (5 bases). V gave up 0 bases and J gave up 7 bases, with 15 bases separating them. The CDR3 totals 16 residues. The germline V gene encodes CDR1 LNHNV and CDR2 YYDKDF (reference sequence).

In this sample, this clonotype turned up many times. One junction end disagrees with the germline gene, perhaps due to a read error. The chain couples TRBV5-1 to TRBJ2-1, with a weak D call TRBD2 (6 bases). This CDR3 is 15 amino acids long. The V gene's germline CDR1 is SGHRS and CDR2 YFSETQ. In DNA form, the CDR3 reads TGTGCCAGCAGTCCTAGCGCGAGCTCCTACAATGAGCAGTTCTTC. Encoded protein: CASSPSASSYNEQFF.

The chain recombines TRBV10-3 with TRBJ1-5; D not resolved. CDR3 length: 12 residues. Trimming took off 2 bases at V and 9 bases at J, with 8 bases between the two ends. Per the germline V gene, CDR1 is ENHRY and CDR2 is SYGVKD. The CDR3: CAISEPGRPQHF. CDR3 nucleotides: TGTGCCATCAGTGAGCCGGGTCGGCCCCAGCATTTT.